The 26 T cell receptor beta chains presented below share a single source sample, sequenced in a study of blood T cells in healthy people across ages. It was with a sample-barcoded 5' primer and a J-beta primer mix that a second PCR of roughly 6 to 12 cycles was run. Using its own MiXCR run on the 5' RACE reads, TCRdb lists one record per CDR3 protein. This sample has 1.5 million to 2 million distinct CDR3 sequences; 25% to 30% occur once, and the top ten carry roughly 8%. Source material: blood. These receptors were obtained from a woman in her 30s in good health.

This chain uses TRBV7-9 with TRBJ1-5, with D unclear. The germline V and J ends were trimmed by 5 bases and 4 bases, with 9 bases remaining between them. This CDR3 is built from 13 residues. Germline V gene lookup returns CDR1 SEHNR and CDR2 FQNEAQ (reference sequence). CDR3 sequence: CASSPMGNQPQHF. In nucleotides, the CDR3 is TGTGCCAGCAGCCCTATGGGGAATCAGCCCCAGCATTTT. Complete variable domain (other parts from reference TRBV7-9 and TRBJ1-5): DTGVSQNPRHKITKRGQNVTFRCDPISEHNRLYWYRQTLGQGPEFLTYFQNEAQLEKSRLLSDRFSAERPKGSFSTLEIQRTEQGDSAMYLCASSPMGNQPQHFGDGTRLSIL.

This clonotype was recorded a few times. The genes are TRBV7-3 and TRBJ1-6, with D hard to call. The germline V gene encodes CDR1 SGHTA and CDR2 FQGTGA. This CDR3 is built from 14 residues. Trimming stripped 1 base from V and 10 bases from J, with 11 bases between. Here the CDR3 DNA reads TGTGCCAGCAGCTTAAAAGGGTTCGGATCACCCCTCCACTTT. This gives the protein CASSLKGFGSPLHF.

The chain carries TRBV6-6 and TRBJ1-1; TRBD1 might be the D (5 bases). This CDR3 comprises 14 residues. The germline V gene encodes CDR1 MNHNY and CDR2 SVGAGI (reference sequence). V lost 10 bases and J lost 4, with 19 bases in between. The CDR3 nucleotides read TGTGCCACCCTCTTCGCAGGGTCGGGCACTGAAGCTTTCTTT. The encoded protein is CATLFAGSGTEAFF.

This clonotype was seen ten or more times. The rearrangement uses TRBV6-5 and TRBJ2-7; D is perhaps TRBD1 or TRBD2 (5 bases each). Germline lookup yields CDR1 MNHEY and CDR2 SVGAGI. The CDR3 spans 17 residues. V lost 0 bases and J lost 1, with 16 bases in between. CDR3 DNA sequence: TGTGCCAGCAGTTACTCGAGGGGCTGGGGTGGATCCTACGAGCAGTACTTC. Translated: CASSYSRGWGGSYEQYF.

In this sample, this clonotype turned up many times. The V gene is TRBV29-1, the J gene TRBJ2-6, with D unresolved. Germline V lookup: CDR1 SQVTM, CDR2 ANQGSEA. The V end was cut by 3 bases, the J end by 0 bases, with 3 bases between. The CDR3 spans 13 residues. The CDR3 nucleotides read TGCAGCGTTGACAGCTCTGGGGCCAACGTCCTGACTTTC. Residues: CSVDSSGANVLTF.

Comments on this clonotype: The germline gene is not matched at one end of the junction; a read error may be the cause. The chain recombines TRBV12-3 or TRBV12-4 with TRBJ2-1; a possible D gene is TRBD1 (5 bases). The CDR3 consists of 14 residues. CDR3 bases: TGTACCAGCAGTCCATTGGACCAGGGCAATGAGCAGTTCTTC. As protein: CTSSPLDQGNEQFF.

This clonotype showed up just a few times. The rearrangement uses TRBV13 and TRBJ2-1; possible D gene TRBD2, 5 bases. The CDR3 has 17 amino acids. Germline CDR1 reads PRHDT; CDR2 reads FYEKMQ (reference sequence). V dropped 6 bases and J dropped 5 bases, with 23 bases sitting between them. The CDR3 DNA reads TGTGCCAGCAGTCACAGCGGCCCGGTACCGCGGGACAATGAGCAGTTCTTC. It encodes CASSHSGPVPRDNEQFF.

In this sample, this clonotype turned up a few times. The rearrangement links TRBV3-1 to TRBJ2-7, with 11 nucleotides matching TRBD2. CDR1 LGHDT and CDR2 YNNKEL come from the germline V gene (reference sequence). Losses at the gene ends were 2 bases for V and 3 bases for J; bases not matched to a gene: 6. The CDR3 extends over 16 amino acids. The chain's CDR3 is CASSQTGTSGYYEQYF. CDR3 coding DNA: TGTGCCAGCAGCCAAACCGGGACTAGCGGATACTACGAGCAGTACTTC.

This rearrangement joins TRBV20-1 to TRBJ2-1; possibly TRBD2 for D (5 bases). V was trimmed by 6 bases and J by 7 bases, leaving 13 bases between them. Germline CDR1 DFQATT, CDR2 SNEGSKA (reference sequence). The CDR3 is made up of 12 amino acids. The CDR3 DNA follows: TGCAGTGCCACGTACCGCGGGAATGAGCAGTTCTTC. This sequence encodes CSATYRGNEQFF.

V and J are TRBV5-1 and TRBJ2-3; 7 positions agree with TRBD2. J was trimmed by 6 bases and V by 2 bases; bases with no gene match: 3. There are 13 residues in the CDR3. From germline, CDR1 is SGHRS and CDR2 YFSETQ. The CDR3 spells CASSFSGLDTQYF. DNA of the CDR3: TGCGCCAGCAGCTTTAGCGGGTTGGATACGCAGTATTTT.

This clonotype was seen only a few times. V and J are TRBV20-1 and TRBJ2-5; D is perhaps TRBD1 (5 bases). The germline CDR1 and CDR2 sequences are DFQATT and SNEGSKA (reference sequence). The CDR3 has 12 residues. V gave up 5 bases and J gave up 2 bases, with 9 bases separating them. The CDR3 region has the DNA TGCAGTGCTGCCAGGGAACAAGAGACCCAGTACTTC. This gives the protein CSAAREQETQYF.

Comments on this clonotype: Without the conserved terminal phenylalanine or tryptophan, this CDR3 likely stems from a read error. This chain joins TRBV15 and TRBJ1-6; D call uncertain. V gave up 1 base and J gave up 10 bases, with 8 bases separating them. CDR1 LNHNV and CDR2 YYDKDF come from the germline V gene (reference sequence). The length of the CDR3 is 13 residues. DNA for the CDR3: TGTGCCACCAGCAGAGCGAGTCGATCACCCCTCCACTGT. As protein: CATSRASRSPLHC.

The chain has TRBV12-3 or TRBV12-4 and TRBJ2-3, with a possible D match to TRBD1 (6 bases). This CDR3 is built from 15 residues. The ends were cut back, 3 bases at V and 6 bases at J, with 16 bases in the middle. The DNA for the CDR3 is TGTGCCAGCAGTTTGCAGGGGAAAAATCCGGATACGCAGTATTTT. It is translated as CASSLQGKNPDTQYF.

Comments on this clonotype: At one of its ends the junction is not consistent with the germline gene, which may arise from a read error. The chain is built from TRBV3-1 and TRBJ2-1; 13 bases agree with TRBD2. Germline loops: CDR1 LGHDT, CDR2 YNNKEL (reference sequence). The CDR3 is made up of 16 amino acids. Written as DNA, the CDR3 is TGTGCCAACAGCCAGGGGACTAGCGGGAAGATAAATGAGCAGTTCTTC. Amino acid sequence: CANSQGTSGKINEQFF.

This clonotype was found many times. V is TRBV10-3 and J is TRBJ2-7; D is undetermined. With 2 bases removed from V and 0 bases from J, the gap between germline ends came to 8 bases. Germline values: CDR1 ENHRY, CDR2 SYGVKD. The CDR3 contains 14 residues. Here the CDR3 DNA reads TGTGCCATCAGTGAGGGGGTCTACTCCTACGAGCAGTACTTC. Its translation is CAISEGVYSYEQYF.

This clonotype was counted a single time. The chain's CDR3 is CASSWPGLSGQQYF. In DNA form, the CDR3 reads TGCGCCAGCAGCTGGCCGGGCTTAAGCGGCCAGCAGTACTTC. The chain carries TRBV5-1 and TRBJ2-7; perhaps TRBD2 as D (5 bases). Germline V gene sequence: CDR1 SGHRS, CDR2 YFSETQ. The CDR3 consists of 14 residues. With 3 bases removed from V and 8 bases from J, the gap between germline ends came to 18 bases.

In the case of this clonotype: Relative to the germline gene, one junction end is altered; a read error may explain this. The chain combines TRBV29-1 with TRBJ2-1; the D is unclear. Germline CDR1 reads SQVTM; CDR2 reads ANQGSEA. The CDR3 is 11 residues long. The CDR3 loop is CSVEESVERIF. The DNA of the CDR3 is TGCAGCGTTGAAGAATCGGTAGAACGGATCTTC.

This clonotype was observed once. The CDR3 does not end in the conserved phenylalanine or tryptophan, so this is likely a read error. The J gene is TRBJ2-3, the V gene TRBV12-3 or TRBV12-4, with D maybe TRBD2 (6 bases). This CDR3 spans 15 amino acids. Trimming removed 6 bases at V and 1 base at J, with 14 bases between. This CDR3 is CASSRRAEGTDTQYS. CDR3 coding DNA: TGTGCCAGCAGCCGGAGGGCCGAGGGCACAGATACGCAGTATTCT.

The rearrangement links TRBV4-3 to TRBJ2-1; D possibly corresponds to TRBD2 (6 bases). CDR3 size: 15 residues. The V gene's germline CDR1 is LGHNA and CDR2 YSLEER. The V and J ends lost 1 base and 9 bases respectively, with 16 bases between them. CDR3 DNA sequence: TGCGCCAGCAGCCAAGTAGGTTCTAGCGCGGCTGAGCAGTTCTTC. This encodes CASSQVGSSAAEQFF.

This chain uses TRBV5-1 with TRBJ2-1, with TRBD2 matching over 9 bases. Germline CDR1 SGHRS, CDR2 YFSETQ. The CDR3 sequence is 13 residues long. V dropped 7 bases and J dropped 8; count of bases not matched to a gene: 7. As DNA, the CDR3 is TGCGCCAGCCATAGCGGGAGTTTGGATGAGCAGTTCTTC. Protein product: CASHSGSLDEQFF.

The CDR3 nucleotides are TGTGCCAGCAGCTTAGGAGCCAGGACTAGCGGGACCTACGAGCAGTACTTC. Protein product: CASSLGARTSGTYEQYF. V and J are TRBV7-9 and TRBJ2-7, with 12 bases matching TRBD2. Germline V gene data show CDR1 as SEHNR and CDR2 as FQNEAQ (reference sequence). The V and J ends lost 1 base and 2 bases, in that order; junction bases with no gene match: 6. This CDR3 is 17 amino acids long.

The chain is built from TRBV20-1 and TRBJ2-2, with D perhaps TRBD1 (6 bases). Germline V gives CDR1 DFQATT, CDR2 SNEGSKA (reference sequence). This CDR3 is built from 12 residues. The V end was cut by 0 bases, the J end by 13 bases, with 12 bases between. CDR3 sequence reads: CSARDQGTGLFF. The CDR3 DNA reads TGCAGTGCTAGAGATCAGGGGACGGGGCTGTTTTTT.

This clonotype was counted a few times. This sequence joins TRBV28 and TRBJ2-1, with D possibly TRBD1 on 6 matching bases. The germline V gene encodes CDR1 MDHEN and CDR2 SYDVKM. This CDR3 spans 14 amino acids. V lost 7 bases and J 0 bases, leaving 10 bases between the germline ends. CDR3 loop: CASIGGSSYNEQFF. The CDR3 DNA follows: TGTGCCAGCATAGGGGGTAGCTCCTACAATGAGCAGTTCTTC. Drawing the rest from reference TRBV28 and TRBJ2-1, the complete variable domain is DVKVTQSSRYLVKRTGEKVFLECVQDMDHENMFWYRQDPGLGLRLIYFSYDVKMKEKGDIPEGYSVSREKKERFSLILESASTNQTSMYLCASIGGSSYNEQFFGPGTRLTVL.

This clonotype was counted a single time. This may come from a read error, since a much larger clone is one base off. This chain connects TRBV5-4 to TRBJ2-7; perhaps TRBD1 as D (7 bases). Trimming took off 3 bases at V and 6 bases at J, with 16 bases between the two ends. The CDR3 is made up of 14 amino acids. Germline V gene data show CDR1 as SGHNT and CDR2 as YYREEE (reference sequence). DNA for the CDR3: TGTGCCAGCAGCTGCCCAGGGGGGATCGGCGAGCAGTACTTC. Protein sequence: CASSCPGGIGEQYF.

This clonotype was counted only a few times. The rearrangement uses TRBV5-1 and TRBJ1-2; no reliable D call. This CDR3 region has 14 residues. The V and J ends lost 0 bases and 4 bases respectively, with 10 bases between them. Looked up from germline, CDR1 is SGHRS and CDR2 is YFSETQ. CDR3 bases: TGCGCCAGCAGCTTGGCCGGGAAGGCCTATGGCTACACCTTC. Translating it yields CASSLAGKAYGYTF.

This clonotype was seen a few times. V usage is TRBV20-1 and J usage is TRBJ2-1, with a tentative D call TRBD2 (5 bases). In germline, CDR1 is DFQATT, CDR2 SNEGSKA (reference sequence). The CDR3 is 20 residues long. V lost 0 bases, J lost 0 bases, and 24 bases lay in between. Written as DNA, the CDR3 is TGCAGTGCTAGAGAGGGAAGCGGAGTAAGAAGTGTAACCTCCTACAATGAGCAGTTCTTC. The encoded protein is CSAREGSGVRSVTSYNEQFF.